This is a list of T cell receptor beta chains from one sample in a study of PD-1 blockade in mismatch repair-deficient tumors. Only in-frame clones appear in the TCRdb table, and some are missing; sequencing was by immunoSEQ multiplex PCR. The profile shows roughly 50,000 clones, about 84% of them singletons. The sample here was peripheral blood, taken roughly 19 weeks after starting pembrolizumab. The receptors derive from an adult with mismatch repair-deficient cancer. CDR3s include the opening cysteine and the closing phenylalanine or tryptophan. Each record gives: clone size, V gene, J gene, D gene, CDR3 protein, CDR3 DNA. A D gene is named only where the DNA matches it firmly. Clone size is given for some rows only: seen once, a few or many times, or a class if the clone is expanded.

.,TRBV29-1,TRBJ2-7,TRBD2,CSATGLELREQYF,TGCAGCGCCACGGGACTAGAGCTGAGGGAGCAGTACTTC
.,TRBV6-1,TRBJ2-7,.,CASTAGGRGRYEQYF,TGTGCCAGCACCGCAGGGGGGAGGGGCCGCTACGAGCAGTACTTC
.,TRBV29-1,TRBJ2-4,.,CSVLPQGAKNIQYF,TGCAGCGTGCTCCCTCAGGGGGCCAAAAACATTCAGTACTTC
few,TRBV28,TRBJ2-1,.,CASSGAGRANNEQFF,TGTGCCAGCAGCGGAGCGGGCAGGGCAAACAATGAGCAGTTCTTC
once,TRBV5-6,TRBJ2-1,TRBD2,CASSSLLLSAGAAYNEQFF,TGTGCCAGCAGCTCGTTACTTCTCTCCGCGGGAGCTGCCTACAATGAGCAGTTCTTC
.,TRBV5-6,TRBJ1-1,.,CASSPGAAMNTEAFF,TGTGCCAGCAGCCCTGGAGCAGCTATGAACACTGAAGCTTTCTTT
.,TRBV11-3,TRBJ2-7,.,CASSPARDFEQYF,TGTGCCAGCAGCCCCGCCCGGGATTTCGAGCAGTACTTC
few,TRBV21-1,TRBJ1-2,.,CASIPSDTF,TGTGCCAGCATCCCATCGGACACCTTC
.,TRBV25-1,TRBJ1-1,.,CASSDRRVNTEAFF,TGTGCCAGCAGTGACCGCCGGGTGAACACTGAAGCTTTCTTT
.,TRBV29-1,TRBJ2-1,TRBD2,CSSRGRDYNEQFF,TGCAGCTCCCGAGGGAGGGATTACAATGAGCAGTTCTTC
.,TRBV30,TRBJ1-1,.,CAWSVGSPMNTEAFF,TGTGCCTGGAGTGTAGGCAGTCCCATGAACACTGAAGCTTTCTTT
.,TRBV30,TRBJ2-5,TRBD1,CAWSLPTGFQETQYF,TGTGCCTGGAGTCTACCGACAGGGTTCCAAGAGACCCAGTACTTC
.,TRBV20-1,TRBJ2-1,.,CSASDQVAEFF,TGCAGTGCTAGCGACCAGGTCGCCGAGTTCTTC
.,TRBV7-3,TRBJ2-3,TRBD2,CASSLTAGETDTQYF,TGTGCCAGCAGCTTAACAGCGGGAGAGACAGATACGCAGTATTTT
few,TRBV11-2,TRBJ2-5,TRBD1,CASSQGQGGRETQYF,TGTGCCAGCAGCCAGGGACAGGGGGGGAGAGAGACCCAGTACTTC
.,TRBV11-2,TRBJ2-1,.,CASSLVPDRTYNEQFF,TGTGCCAGCAGCTTAGTTCCGGACAGAACCTACAATGAGCAGTTCTTC
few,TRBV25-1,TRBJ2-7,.,CASSESYEQYF,TGTGCCAGCAGTGAATCCTACGAGCAGTACTTC
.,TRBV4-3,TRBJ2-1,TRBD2,CASSHRAGGNEQFF,TGCGCCAGCAGCCATAGGGCGGGGGGGAATGAGCAGTTCTTC
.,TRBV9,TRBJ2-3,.,CASSVVFTDTQYF,TGTGCCAGCAGCGTAGTTTTCACAGATACGCAGTATTTT
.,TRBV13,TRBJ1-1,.,CASSLGGAGNTEAFF,TGTGCCAGCAGCTTGGGGGGGGCTGGGAACACTGAAGCTTTCTTT
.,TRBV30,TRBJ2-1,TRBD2,CAWSNAASGTLTPQFF,TGTGCCTGGAGTAACGCGGCTAGCGGGACCCTCACCCCCCAGTTCTTC
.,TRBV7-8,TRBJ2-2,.,CASSLFRGVNTGELFF,TGTGCCAGCAGCTTATTTCGGGGAGTGAACACCGGGGAGCTGTTTTTT
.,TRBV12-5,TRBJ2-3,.,CASGQDLGFPDTQYF,TGTGCTAGTGGTCAAGATTTGGGTTTTCCAGATACGCAGTATTTT
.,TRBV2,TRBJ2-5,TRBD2,CASTPGAGGPLETQYF,TGTGCCAGCACTCCTGGGGCGGGAGGGCCCTTGGAGACCCAGTACTTC
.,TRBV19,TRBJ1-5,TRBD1,CASSIKSTGPNQPQHF,TGTGCCAGTAGTATAAAATCGACAGGGCCCAATCAGCCCCAGCATTTT
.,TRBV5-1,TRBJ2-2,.,CASSLEAENTGELFF,TGCGCCAGCAGCTTGGAGGCGGAGAACACCGGGGAGCTGTTTTTT
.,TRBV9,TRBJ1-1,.,CASSAEGEAFF,TGTGCCAGCAGCGCGGAGGGTGAAGCTTTCTTT
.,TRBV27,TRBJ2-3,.,CASSLSNPVTDTQYF,TGTGCCAGCAGTTTATCGAATCCGGTCACAGATACGCAGTATTTT
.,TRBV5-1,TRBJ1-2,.,CASSDIQEGAGGYTF,TGCGCCAGCAGCGATATACAGGAGGGAGCGGGTGGCTACACCTTC
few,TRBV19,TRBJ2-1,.,CASTPTAPYNEQFF,TGTGCCAGTACCCCCACCGCCCCCTACAATGAGCAGTTCTTC
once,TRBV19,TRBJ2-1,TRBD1,CASRGTGGGSEQFF,TGTGCCAGTAGAGGGACAGGGGGCGGGAGTGAGCAGTTCTTC
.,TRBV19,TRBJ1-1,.,CASSMGRAELGTEAFF,TGTGCCAGTAGTATGGGGAGGGCCGAACTAGGAACTGAAGCTTTCTTT
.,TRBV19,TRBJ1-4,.,CASRPTETNEKLFF,TGTGCCAGTAGGCCGACAGAAACTAATGAAAAACTGTTTTTT
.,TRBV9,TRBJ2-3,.,CASSVEGTTDTQYF,TGTGCCAGCAGCGTAGAAGGGACCACAGATACGCAGTATTTT
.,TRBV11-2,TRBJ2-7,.,CASSRTILYEQYF,TGTGCCAGCAGCCGGACTATCCTATACGAGCAGTACTTC
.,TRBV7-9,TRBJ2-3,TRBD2,CASSPWTSGISTDTQYF,TGTGCCAGCAGCCCTTGGACTAGCGGGATAAGCACAGATACGCAGTATTTT
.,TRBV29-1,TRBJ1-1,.,CSVDEGLLKGEAFF,TGCAGCGTTGACGAGGGACTCTTAAAGGGTGAAGCTTTCTTT
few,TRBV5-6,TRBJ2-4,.,CASSWLKLAKNIQYF,TGTGCCAGCAGCTGGCTTAAATTAGCCAAAAACATTCAGTACTTC
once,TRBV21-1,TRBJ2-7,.,CASSTNTGTGVDYEQYF,TGTGCCAGCAGCACCAATACCGGGACAGGGGTGGACTACGAGCAGTACTTC
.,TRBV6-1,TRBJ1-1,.,CASGLERPRAFF,TGTGCCAGCGGACTGGAGCGCCCGAGGGCTTTCTTT
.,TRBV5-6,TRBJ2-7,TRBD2,CASSFPSGKSEQYF,TGTGCCAGCAGCTTCCCTAGCGGGAAGTCCGAGCAGTACTTC
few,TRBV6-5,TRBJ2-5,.,CASSYTSIQETQYF,TGTGCCAGCAGTTACACTTCCATTCAAGAGACCCAGTACTTC
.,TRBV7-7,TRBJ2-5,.,CASSSGQQETQYF,TGTGCTAGCAGCTCCGGACAGCAAGAGACCCAGTACTTC
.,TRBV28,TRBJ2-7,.,CASGTTYEQYF,TGTGCCAGCGGGACAACCTACGAGCAGTACTTC
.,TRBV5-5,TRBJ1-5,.,CASSYSNQPQHF,TGTGCCAGCAGTTATAGCAATCAGCCCCAGCATTTT
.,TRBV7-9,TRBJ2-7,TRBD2,CASSFGGRDEQYF,TGTGCCAGCAGCTTCGGCGGGAGAGACGAGCAGTACTTC
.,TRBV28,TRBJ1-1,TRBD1,CASSSPTTGDRGETFF,TGTGCCAGCAGTTCCCCTACAACCGGGGACAGGGGAGAAACTTTCTTT
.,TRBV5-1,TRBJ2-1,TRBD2,CASSLDNAGGLGEQFF,TGCGCCAGCAGCTTGGACAACGCGGGAGGGCTCGGTGAGCAGTTCTTC
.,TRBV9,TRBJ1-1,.,CASSADSGNTEAFF,TGTGCCAGCAGCGCGGACAGCGGGAACACTGAAGCTTTCTTT
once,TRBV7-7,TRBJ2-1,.,CASSLTPGPNEQFF,TGTGCTAGCAGCTTGACTCCGGGACCCAATGAGCAGTTCTTC
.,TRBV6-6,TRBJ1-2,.,CASSPESNYGYTF,TGTGCCAGCAGTCCAGAGTCGAACTATGGCTACACCTTC
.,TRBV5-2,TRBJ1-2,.,CASSLTTGNYGYTF,TGTGCCAGCAGCTTGACGACAGGGAACTATGGCTACACCTTC
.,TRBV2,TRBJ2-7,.,CASSAYRDEQYF,TGTGCCAGCAGTGCGTACAGGGACGAGCAGTACTTC
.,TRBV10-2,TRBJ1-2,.,CASSEGDGYTF,TGCGCCAGCAGTGAGGGGGATGGCTACACCTTC
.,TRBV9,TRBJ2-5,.,CASSPRTEPPQETQYF,TGTGCCAGCAGCCCCCGGACCGAACCACCTCAAGAGACCCAGTACTTC
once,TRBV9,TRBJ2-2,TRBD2,CASSVTSGRIAGELFF,TGTGCCAGCAGCGTAACTAGCGGGAGGATTGCCGGGGAGCTGTTTTTT
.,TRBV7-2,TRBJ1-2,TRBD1,CASSQYRDRAYGYTF,TGTGCCAGCAGCCAATACCGGGACAGGGCCTATGGCTACACCTTC